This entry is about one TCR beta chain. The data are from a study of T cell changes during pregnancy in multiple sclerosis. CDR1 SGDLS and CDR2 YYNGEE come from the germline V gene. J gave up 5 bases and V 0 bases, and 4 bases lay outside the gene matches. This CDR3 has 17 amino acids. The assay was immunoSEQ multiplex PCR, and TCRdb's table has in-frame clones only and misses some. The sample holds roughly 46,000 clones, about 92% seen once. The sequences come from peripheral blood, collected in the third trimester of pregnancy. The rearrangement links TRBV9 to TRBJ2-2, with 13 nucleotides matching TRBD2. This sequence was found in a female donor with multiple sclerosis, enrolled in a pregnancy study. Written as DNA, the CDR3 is TGTGCCAGCAGCGTAGGACTAGCGGGAGGTTGGACCGGGGAGCTGTTTTTT. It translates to CASSVGLAGGWTGELFF.